At least ten counts were recorded for the clone carrying this T cell receptor beta chain. The source of the sample is a study of blood T cell repertoires in COVID-19. Study information: Spain, Italy and the United States supplied samples that represented acute and convalescent COVID-19.

Per the original data handling: Quantification of nucleated cells was approximated via reference gene primer amplification. Profiling relied on immunoSEQ multiplex PCR, and the TCRdb table lists in-frame clones only, not all of them. V, J and clone size are taken as reported in that table, and D and trimming were inferred from the DNA itself. This sample yields 70,000 to 90,000 clones, of which around 67% are seen a single time; roughly 2.6% belongs to the top ten. Germline values: CDR1 KGHDR, CDR2 SFDVKD. This CDR3 is built from 16 residues. With 2 bases removed from V and 4 bases from J, the gap between germline ends came to 16 bases.

The sequence derives from a human donor with acute or convalescent COVID-19. The donor label of this sample is uncertain. The sequenced material came from peripheral blood. The chain joins TRBV24-1 to TRBJ2-5, with TRBD2 as a possible D gene (6 bases). CDR3 DNA: TGTGCCACCAGTGATTGGGGGGACCTTCGGGGAGAGACCCAGTACTTC. The encoded protein is CATSDWGDLRGETQYF.